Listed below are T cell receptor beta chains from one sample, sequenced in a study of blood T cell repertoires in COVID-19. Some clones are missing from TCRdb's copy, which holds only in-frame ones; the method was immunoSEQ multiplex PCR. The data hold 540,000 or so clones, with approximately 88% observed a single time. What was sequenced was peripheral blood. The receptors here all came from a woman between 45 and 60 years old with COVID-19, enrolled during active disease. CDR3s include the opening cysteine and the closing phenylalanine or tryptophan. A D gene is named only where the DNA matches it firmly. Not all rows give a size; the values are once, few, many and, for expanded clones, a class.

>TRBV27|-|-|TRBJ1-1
TGTGCCAGCAGTTTAGATGGGGGGGCGAGAACTGAAGCTTTCTTT
CASSLDGGARTEAFF
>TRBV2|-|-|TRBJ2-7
TGTGCCAGCAGTGCCTCATCAGGACAAGACTACGAGCAGTACTTC
CASSASSGQDYEQYF
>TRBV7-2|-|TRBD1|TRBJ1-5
TGTGCCAGCAGTATACAGGGGGGAAGCAATCAGCCCCAGCATTTT
CASSIQGGSNQPQHF
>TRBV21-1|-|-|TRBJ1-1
TGTGCCAGCAGCAAAGAAGATAACAGCAAAGCTTTCTTT
CASSKEDNSKAFF
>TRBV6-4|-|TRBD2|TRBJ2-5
TGTGCCAGCAGTGACCAACCACAGCGGGGGCGACCGGGGACCCAGTACTTC
CASSDQPQRGRPGTQYF
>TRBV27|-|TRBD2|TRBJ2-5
TGTGCCAGCAGTTTACTTGCGGGGGGGACAGAGACCCAGTACTTC
CASSLLAGGTETQYF
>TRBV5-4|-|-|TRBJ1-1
TGTGCCAGCAGCCGGGACAAAGATCCGAACACTGAAGCTTTCTTT
CASSRDKDPNTEAFF
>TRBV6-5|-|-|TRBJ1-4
TGTGCCAGCAAGACTGACGGAAAGTGGAATGAAAAACTGTTTTTT
CASKTDGKWNEKLFF
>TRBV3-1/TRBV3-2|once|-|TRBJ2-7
TGTGCCAGCAGCCACGAGGCGGACAAGAACGAGCAGTACTTC
CASSHEADKNEQYF
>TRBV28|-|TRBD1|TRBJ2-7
TGTGCCAGCAGTACCTTACAGGGGTCCTACGAGCAGTACTTC
CASSTLQGSYEQYF
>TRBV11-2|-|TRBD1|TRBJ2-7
TGTGCCAGCAGCTTAACCTCTGGGACAGGGGTCGAGCAGTACTTC
CASSLTSGTGVEQYF
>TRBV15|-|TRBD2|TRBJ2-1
TGTGCCACCAGCAGATCCGGACTAGCGGGGGTTTACTACAATGAGCAGTTCTTC
CATSRSGLAGVYYNEQFF
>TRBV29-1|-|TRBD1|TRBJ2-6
TGCAGCGTTGTGGGGACAGGGGGCTCTGGGGCCAACGTCCTGACTTTC
CSVVGTGGSGANVLTF
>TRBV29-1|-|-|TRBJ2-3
TGCAGCGACCAACAGGGAGCTGTGGATACGCAGTATTTT
CSDQQGAVDTQYF
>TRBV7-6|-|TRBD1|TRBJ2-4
TGTGCCAGCAGCCGGGACAGGGTCGTGGCCAAAAACATTCAGTACTTC
CASSRDRVVAKNIQYF
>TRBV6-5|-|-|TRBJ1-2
TGTGCCAGCAGTTGGAGGGGCTTCGGGGGCTACACCTTC
CASSWRGFGGYTF
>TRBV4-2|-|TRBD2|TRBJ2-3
TGTGCCAGCAGCCAAGAGATCGGACGGGGGGCAGATACGCAGTATTTT
CASSQEIGRGADTQYF
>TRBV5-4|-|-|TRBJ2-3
TGTGCCAGCAGCTTCAGGGGAGAAGATACGCAGTATTTT
CASSFRGEDTQYF
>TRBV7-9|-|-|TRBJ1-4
TGTGCCAGCAGCTTACGGGGGACCCTTAATGAAAAACTGTTTTTT
CASSLRGTLNEKLFF
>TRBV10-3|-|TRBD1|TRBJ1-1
TGTGCCATCAGGACCTCCGGGACAGGGGTGTACACTGAAGCTTTCTTT
CAIRTSGTGVYTEAFF
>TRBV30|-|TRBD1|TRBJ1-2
TGTGCCTGGAGTCGGGGCCAGGGGGCGAACTATGGCTACACCTTC
CAWSRGQGANYGYTF
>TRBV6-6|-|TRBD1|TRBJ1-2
TGTGCCAGCAGTTACTCTGATGAAAGGGGGCGAGATGGCTACACCTTC
CASSYSDERGRDGYTF
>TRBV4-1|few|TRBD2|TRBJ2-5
TGCGCCAGCAGCCAAGATGGGCCAGCGGGGGGACAAGAGACCCAGTACTTC
CASSQDGPAGGQETQYF
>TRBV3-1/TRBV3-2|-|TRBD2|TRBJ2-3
TGTGCCAGCAGCCAATTTGGGGGACTAGCGGGGATGCAGTATTTT
CASSQFGGLAGMQYF
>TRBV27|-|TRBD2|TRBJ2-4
TGTGCCAGCAGTTTGGGGACTAGCTTCGTCAAAAACATTCAGTACTTC
CASSLGTSFVKNIQYF
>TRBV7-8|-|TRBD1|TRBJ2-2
TGTGCCAGCAGCTGGAAACAGGGGGTACACGGGGAGCTGTTTTTT
CASSWKQGVHGELFF
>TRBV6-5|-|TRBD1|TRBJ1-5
TGTGCCAGCAAGGACAGGTCCTATAGCAATCAGCCCCAGCATTTT
CASKDRSYSNQPQHF
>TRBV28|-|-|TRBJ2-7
TGTGCCAGCAGACAAAGCCGGGAGAGAACAACCTACGAGCAGTACTTC
CASRQSRERTTYEQYF
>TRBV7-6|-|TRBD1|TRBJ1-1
TGTGCCAGCAGCTCTCGACAGGGCCGGTGGACTGAAGCTTTCTTT
CASSSRQGRWTEAFF